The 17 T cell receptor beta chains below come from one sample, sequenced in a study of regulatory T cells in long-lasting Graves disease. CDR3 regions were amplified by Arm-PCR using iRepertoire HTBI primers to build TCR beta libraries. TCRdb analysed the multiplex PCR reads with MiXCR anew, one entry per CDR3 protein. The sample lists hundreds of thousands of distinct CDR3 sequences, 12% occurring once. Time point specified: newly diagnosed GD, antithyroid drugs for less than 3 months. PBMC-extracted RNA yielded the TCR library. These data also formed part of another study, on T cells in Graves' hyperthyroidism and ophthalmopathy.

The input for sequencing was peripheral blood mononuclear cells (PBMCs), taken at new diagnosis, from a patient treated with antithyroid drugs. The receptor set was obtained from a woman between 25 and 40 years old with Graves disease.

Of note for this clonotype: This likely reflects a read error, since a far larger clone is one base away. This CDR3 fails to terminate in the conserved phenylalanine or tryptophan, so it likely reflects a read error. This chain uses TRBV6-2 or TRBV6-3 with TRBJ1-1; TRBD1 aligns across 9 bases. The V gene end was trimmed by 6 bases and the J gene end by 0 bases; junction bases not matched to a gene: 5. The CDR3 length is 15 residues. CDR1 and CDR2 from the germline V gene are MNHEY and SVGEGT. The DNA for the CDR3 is TGTGCCAGCAGCCTGACAGGGGGAGTGAACACTGAAGCTTTCCTT. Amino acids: CASSLTGGVNTEAFL.

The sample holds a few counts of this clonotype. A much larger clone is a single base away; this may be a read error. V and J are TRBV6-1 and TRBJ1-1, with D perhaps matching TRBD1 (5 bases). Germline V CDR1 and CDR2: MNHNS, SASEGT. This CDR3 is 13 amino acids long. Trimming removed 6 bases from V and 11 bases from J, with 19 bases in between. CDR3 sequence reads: CASSSEGPGAAFF. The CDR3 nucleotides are TGTGCCAGCAGCTCCGAGGGCCCCGGGGCGGCTTTCTTT.

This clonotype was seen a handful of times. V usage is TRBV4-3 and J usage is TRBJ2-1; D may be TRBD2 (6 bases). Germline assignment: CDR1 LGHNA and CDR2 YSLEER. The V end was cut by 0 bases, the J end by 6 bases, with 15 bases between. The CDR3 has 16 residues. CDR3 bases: TGCGCCAGCAGCCAAGATCCGGGAGTGAGGGGCAATGAGCAGTTCTTC. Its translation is CASSQDPGVRGNEQFF.

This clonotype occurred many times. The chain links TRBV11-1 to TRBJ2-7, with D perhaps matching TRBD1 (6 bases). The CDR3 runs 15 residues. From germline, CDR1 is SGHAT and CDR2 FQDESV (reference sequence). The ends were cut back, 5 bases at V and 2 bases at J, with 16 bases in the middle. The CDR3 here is CASSKQPTGTYEQYF. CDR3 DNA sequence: TGTGCCAGCAGCAAACAACCGACAGGCACCTACGAGCAGTACTTC.

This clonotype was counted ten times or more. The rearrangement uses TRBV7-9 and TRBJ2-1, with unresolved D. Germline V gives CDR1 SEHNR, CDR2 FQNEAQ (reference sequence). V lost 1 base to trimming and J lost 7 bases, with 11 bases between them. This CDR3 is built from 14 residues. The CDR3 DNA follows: TGTGCCAGCAGCTTAGGAATCGGGCGGAATGAGCAGTTCTTC. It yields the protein CASSLGIGRNEQFF.

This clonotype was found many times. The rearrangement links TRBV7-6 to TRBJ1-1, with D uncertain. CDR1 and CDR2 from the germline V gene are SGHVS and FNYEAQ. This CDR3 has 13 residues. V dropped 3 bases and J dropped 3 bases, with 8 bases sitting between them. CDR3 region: CASSFSADTEAFF. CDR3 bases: TGTGCCAGCAGCTTTTCCGCAGACACTGAAGCTTTCTTT. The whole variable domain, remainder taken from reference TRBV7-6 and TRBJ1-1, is GAGVSQSPRYKVTKRGQDVALRCDPISGHVSLYWYRQALGQGPEFLTYFNYEAQQDKSGLPNDRFSAERPEGSISTLTIQRTEQRDSAMYRCASSFSADTEAFFGQGTRLTVV.

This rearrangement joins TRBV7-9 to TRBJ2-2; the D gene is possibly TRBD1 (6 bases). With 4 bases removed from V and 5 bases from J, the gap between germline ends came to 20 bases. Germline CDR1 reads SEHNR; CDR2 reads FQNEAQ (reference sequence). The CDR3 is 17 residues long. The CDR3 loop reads CASSSVPPGVGTGELFF. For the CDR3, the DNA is TGTGCCAGCAGCTCTGTCCCCCCAGGGGTAGGGACCGGGGAGCTGTTTTTT.

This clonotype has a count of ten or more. CDR3 residues: CASSSIYGTGWNTEAFF. CDR3 in DNA: TGTGCCAGCAGTTCGATTTACGGGACAGGGTGGAACACTGAAGCTTTCTTT. The chain couples TRBV12-3 or TRBV12-4 to TRBJ1-1; 9 bases agree with TRBD1. The V segment lost 4 bases and the J segment 1 base; nucleotides outside the gene matches: 10. CDR3 length: 17 residues.

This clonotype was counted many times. The CDR3 reads CASSPGQPRSNQPQHF. In DNA form, the CDR3 reads TGTGCCAGCAGTCCGGGACAGCCGAGGAGCAATCAGCCCCAGCATTTT. This chain joins TRBV12-3 or TRBV12-4 and TRBJ1-5, with TRBD1 matching 7 bases. With 5 bases clipped from V and 1 base from J, the junction kept 8 bases outside the gene matches. The CDR3 extends over 16 amino acids.

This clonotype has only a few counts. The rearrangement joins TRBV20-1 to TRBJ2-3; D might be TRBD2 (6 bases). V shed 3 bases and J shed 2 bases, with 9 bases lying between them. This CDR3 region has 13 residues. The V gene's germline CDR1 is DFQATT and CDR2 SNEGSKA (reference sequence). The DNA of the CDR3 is TGCAGTGCTAGGGTAGCGGACACAGATACGCAGTATTTT. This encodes CSARVADTDTQYF.

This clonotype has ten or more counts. The CDR3 protein is CATSDWRGLTDTQYF. The CDR3 DNA reads TGTGCCACCAGTGATTGGCGGGGCCTCACAGATACGCAGTATTTT. The J gene is TRBJ2-3, the V gene TRBV24-1; the D gene is possibly TRBD2 (6 bases). Trimming pared 2 bases from V and 2 bases from J, leaving 10 bases between. The CDR3 loop spans 15 amino acids. The V gene's germline CDR1 is KGHDR and CDR2 SFDVKD.

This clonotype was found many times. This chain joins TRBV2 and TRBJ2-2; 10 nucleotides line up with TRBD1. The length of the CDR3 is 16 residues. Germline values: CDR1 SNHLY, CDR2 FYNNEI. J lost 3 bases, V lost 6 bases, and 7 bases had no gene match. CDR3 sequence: CASRASGTGDTGELFF. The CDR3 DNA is TGTGCCAGCAGAGCTTCCGGGACAGGGGACACCGGGGAGCTGTTTTTT.

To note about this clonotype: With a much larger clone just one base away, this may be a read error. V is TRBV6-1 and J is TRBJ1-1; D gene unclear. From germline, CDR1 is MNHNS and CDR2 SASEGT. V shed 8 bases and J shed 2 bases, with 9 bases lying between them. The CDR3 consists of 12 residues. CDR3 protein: CASGLENTEAFF. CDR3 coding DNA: TGTGCCAGCGGGCTAGAAAACACTGAAGCTTTCTTT.

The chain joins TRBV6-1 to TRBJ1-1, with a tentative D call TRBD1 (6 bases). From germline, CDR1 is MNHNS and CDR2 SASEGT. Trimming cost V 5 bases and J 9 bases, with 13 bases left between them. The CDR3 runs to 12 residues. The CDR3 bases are TGTGCCAGCAGTACAGGGAGATTAAAAGCTTTCTTT. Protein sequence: CASSTGRLKAFF.

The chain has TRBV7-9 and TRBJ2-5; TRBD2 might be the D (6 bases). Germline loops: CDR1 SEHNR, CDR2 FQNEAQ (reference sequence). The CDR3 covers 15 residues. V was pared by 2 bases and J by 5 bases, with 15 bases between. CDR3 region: CASSLKGGVGETQYF. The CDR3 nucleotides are TGTGCCAGCAGCTTAAAAGGCGGGGTTGGTGAGACCCAGTACTTC.

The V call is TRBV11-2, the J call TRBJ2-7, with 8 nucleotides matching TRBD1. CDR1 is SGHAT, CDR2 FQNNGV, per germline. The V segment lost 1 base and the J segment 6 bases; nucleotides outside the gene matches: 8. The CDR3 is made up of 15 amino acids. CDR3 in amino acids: CASSLALGQVAEQYF. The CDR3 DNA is TGTGCCAGCAGCTTAGCCTTGGGACAGGTGGCCGAGCAGTACTTC.

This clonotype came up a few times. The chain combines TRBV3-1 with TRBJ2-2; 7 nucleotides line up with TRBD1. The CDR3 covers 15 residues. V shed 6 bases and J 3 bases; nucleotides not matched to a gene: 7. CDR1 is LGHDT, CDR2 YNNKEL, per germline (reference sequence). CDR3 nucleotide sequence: TGTGCCAGCAGTAATGGACAGGTGGACACCGGGGAGCTGTTTTTT. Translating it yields CASSNGQVDTGELFF. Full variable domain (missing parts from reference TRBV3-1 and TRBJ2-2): DTAVSQTPKYLVTQMGNDKSIKCEQNLGHDTMYWYKQDSKKFLKIMFSYNNKELIINETVPNRFSPKSPDKAHLNLHINSLELGDSAVYFCASSNGQVDTGELFFGEGSRLTVL.